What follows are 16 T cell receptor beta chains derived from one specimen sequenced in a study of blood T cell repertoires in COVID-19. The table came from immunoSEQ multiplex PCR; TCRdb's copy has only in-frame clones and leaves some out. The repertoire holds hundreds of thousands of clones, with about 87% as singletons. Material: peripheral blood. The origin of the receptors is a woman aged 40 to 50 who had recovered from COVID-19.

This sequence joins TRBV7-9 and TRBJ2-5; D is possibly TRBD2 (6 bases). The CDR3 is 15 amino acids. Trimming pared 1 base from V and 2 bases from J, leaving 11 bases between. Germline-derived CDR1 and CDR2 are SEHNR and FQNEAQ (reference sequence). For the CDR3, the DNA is TGTGCCAGCAGCTTAGTGCGGGGCATACAAGAGACCCAGTACTTC. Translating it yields CASSLVRGIQETQYF.

The CDR3 coding sequence is TGTGCCAGCAGCCCCTCGCCCTTCAGGCTGTCGGAGACCCAGTACTTC. The encoded protein is CASSPSPFRLSETQYF. This chain links TRBV14 with TRBJ2-5; the D is unclear. CDR1 is SGHDN, CDR2 FVKESK, per germline. Trimming removed 4 bases from V and 5 bases from J, with 20 bases in between. The CDR3 has 16 amino acids.

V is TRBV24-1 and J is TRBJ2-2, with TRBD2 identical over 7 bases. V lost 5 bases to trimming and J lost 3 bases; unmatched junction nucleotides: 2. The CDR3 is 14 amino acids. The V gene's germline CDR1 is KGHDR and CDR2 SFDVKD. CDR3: CATSGSGDTGELFF. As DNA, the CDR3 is TGTGCCACCAGTGGGAGCGGGGACACCGGGGAGCTGTTTTTT.

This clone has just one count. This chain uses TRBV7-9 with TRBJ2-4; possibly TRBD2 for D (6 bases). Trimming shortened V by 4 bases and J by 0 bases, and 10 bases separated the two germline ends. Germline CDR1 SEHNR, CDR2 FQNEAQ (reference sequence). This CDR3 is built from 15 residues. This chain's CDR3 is CASSSGVLAKNIQYF. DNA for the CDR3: TGTGCCAGCAGCTCGGGAGTACTAGCCAAAAACATTCAGTACTTC.

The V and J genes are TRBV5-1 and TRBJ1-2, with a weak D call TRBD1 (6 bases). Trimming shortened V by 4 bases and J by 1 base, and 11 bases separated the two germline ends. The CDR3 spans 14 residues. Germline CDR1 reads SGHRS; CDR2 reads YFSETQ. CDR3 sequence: CASSVVDSNYGYTF. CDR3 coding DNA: TGCGCCAGCAGCGTGGTGGACAGTAACTATGGCTACACCTTC.

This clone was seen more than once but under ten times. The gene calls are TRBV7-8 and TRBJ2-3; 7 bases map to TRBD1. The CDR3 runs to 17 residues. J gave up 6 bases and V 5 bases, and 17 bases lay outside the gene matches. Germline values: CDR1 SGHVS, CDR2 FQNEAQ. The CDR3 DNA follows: TGTGCCAGCAGCCCACGCGGGTTCGACAGGGTATCGGATACGCAGTATTTT. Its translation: CASSPRGFDRVSDTQYF.

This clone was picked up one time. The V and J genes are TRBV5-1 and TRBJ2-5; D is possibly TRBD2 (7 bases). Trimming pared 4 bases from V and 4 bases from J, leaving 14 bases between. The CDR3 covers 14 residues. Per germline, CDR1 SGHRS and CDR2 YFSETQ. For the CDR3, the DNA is TGCGCCAGCAGCGTGGGGGGGCTTCGAGAGACCCAGTACTTC. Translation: CASSVGGLRETQYF.

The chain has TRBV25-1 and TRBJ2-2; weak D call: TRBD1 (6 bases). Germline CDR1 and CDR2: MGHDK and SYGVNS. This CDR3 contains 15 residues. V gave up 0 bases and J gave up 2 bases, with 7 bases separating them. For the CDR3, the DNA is TGTGCCAGCAGTGAATATGGGACAAACACCGGGGAGCTGTTTTTT. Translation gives CASSEYGTNTGELFF.

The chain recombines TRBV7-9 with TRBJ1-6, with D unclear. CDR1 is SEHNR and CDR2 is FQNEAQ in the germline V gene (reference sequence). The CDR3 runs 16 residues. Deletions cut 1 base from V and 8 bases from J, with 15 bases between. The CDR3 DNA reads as TGTGCCAGCAGCTTAGGGGTTCATGCTAGTGATTCACCCCTCCACTTT. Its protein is CASSLGVHASDSPLHF.

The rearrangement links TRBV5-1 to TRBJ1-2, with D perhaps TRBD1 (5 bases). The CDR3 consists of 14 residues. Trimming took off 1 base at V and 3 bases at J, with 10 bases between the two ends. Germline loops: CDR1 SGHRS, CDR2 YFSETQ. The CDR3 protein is CASSLWGGHYGYTF. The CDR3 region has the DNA TGCGCCAGCAGCTTGTGGGGGGGTCACTATGGCTACACCTTC.

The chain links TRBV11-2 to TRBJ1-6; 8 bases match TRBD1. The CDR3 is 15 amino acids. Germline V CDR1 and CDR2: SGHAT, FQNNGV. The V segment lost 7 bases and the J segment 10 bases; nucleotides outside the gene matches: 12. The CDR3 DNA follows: TGTGCCAGCACCCTTAGGGGGACAGGCTCCTCACCCCTCCACTTT. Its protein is CASTLRGTGSSPLHF.

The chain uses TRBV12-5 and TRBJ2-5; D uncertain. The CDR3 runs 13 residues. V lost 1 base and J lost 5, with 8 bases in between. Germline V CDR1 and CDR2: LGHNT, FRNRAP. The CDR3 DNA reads TGTGCTAGTGGTTTGGGTTACCGGGAGACCCAGTACTTC. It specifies CASGLGYRETQYF. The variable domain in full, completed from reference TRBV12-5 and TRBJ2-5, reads DARVTQTPRHKVTEMGQEVTMRCQPILGHNTVFWYRQTMMQGLELLAYFRNRAPLDDSGMPKDRFSAEMPDATLATLKIQPSEPRDSAVYFCASGLGYRETQYFGPGTRLLVL.

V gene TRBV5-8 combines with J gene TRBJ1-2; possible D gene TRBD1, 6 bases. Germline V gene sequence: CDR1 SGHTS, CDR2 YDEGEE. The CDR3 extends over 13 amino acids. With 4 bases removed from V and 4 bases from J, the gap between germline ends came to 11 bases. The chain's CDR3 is CASSGRQAYGYTF. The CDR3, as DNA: TGTGCCAGCAGCGGACGACAGGCCTATGGCTACACCTTC.

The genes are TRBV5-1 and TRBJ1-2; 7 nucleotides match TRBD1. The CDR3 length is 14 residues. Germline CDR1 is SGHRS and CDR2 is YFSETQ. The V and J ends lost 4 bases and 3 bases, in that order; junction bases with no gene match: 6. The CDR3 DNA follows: TGCGCCAGCAGCCCAGGACAGGCTCACTATGGCTACACCTTC. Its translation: CASSPGQAHYGYTF.

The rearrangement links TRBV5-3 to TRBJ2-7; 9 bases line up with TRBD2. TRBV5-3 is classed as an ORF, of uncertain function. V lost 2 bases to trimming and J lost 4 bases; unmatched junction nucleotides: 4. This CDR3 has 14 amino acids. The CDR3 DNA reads TGTGCCAGAAGCTTCGGGCGGGGGGGTTACGAGCAGTACTTC. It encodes CARSFGRGGYEQYF.

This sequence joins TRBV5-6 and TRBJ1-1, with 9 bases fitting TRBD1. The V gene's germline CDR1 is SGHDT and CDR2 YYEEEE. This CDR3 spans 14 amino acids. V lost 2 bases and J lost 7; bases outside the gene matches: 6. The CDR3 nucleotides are TGTGCCAGCAGCTTTGGGACAGGGAGGGGTGAAGCTTTCTTT. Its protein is CASSFGTGRGEAFF.